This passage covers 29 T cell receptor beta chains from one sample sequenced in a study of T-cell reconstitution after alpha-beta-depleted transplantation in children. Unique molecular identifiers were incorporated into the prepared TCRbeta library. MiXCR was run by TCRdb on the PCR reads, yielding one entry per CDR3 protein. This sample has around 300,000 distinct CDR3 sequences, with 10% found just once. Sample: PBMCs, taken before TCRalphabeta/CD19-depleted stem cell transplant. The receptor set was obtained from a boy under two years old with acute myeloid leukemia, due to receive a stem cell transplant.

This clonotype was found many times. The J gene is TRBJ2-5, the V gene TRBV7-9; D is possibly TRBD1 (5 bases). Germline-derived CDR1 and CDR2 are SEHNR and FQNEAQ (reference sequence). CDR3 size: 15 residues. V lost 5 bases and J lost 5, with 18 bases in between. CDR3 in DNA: TGTGCCAGCAGCCCTCGGCAGGGTCGGAAGGAGACCCAGTACTTC. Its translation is CASSPRQGRKETQYF.

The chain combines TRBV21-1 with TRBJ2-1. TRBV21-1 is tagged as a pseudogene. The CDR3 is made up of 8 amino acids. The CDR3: CASSIAFF. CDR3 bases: TGTGCCAGCAGCATAGCCTTCTTC.

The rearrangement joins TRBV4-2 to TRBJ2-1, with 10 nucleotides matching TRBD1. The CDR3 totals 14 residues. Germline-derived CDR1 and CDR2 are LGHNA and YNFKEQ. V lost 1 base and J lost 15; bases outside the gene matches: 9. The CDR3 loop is CASSQGAPGTGVFF. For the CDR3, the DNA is TGTGCCAGCAGCCAAGGAGCTCCCGGGACAGGGGTGTTCTTC.

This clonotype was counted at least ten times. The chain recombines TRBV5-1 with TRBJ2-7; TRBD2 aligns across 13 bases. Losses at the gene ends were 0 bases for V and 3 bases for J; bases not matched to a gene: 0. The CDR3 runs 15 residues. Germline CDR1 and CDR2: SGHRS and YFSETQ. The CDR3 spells CASSLGTSGGYEQYF. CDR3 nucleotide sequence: TGCGCCAGCAGCTTGGGGACTAGCGGGGGCTACGAGCAGTACTTC.

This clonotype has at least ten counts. The CDR3 region has the DNA TGTGCCAGCTCAGGGCTAGCGGTCTACGAGCAGTACTTC. Its translation is CASSGLAVYEQYF. The chain couples TRBV18 to TRBJ2-7; 7 nucleotides agree with TRBD2. Germline assignment: CDR1 KGHSH and CDR2 LQKENI. The CDR3 length is 13 residues. Trimming cost V 5 bases and J 3 bases; bases outside gene matches: 4. The full variable domain, completed using reference TRBV18 and TRBJ2-7, is NAGVMQNPRHLVRRRGQEARLRCSPMKGHSHVYWYRQLPEEGLKFMVYLQKENIIDESGMPKERFSAEFPKEGPSILRIQQVVRGDSAAYFCASSGLAVYEQYFGPGTRLTVT.

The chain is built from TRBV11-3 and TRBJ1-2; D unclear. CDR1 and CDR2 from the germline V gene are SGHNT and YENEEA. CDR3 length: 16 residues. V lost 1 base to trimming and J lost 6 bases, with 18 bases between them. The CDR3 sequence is CASSLAHSREGNGYTF. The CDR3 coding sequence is TGTGCCAGCAGCTTAGCCCATTCGAGGGAGGGAAATGGCTACACCTTC.

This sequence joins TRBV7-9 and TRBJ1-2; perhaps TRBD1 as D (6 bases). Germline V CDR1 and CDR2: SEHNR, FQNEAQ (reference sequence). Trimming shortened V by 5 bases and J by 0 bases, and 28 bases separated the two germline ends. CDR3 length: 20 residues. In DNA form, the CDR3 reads TGTGCCAGCAGCCCTACCCTGAATACAGGGTTAAGAACTTCTAACTATGGCTACACCTTC. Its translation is CASSPTLNTGLRTSNYGYTF.

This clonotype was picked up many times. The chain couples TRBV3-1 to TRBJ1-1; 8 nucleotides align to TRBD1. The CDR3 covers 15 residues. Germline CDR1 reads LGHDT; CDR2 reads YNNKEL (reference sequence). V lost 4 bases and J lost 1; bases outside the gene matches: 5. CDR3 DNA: TGTGCCAGCAGCCCCAAAGACAGGGGGAACACTGAAGCTTTCTTT. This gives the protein CASSPKDRGNTEAFF.

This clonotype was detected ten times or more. The DNA for the CDR3 is TGTGCCAGCAAGGAGGGGGGGACAGATACGCAGTATTTT. It yields the protein CASKEGGTDTQYF. The genes are TRBV28 and TRBJ2-3; D may be TRBD2 (7 bases). Per the germline V gene, CDR1 is MDHEN and CDR2 is SYDVKM. The CDR3 is 13 amino acids. V lost 7 bases, J lost 3 bases, and 11 bases lay in between.

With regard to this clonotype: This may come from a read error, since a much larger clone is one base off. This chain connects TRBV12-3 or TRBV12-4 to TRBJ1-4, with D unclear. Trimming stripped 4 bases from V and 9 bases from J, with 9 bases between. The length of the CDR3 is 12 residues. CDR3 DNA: TGTGCCAGCAGTTCTTCAGTGAAAAAACTGTTTTTT. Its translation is CASSSSVKKLFF.

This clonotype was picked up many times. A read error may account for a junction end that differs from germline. CDR3 nucleotides: TGTGCCAGCAGCTTACCGGGACAGGGCACGGATACGCAGTATTTT. Amino acids: CASSLPGQGTDTQYF. The rearrangement joins TRBV7-9 to TRBJ2-3; TRBD1 matches 9 bases. CDR3 length: 15 amino acids. Germline V CDR1 and CDR2: SEHNR, FQNEAQ (reference sequence).

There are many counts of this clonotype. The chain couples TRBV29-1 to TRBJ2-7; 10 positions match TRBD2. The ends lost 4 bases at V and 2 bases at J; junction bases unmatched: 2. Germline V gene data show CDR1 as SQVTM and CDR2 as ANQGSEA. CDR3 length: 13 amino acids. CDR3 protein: CSVVLAGAYEQYF. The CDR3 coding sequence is TGCAGCGTTGTGCTAGCGGGAGCCTACGAGCAGTACTTC.

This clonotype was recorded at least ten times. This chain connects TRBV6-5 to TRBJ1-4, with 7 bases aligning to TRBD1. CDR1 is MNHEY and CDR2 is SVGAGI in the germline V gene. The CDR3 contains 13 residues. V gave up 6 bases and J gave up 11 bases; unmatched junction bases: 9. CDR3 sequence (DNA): TGTGCCAGCAGCTACGACAGGGACGAGAAACTGTTTTTT. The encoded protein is CASSYDRDEKLFF.

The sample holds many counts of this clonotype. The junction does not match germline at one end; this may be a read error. This CDR3 reads CATLDAGAPRF. The CDR3, as DNA: TGTGCCACCCTCGATGCGGGAGCACCCCGCTTC. The chain has TRBV25-1 and TRBJ2-5; 7 nucleotides align to TRBD2. In germline, CDR1 is MGHDK, CDR2 SYGVNS. This CDR3 spans 11 amino acids.

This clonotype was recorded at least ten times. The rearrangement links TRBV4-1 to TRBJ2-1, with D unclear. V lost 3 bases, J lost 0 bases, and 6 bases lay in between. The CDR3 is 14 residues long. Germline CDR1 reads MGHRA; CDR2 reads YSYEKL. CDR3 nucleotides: TGCGCCAGCAGCCACCCGAGCTCCTACAATGAGCAGTTCTTC. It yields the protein CASSHPSSYNEQFF.

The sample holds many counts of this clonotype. CDR3 nucleotide sequence: TGTGCCAGTAGTAGACAGAGCTCTGGGGCCAACGTCCTGACTTTC. Amino acid sequence: CASSRQSSGANVLTF. This sequence joins TRBV19 and TRBJ2-6, with D tentatively TRBD1 (5 bases). Trimming pared 4 bases from V and 0 bases from J, leaving 7 bases between. This CDR3 has 15 residues. CDR1 LNHDA and CDR2 SQIVND come from the germline V gene (reference sequence).

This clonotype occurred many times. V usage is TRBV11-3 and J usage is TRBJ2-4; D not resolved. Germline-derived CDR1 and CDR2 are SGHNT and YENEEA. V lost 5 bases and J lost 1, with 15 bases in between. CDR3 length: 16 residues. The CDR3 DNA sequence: TGTGCCAGCAGCCCCAGGACGGATACTGCCAAAAACATTCAGTACTTC. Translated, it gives CASSPRTDTAKNIQYF. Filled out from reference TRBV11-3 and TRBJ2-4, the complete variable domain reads EAGVVQSPRYKIIEKKQPVAFWCNPISGHNTLYWYLQNLGQGPELLIRYENEEAVDDSQLPKDRFSAERLKGVDSTLKIQPAELGDSAVYLCASSPRTDTAKNIQYFGAGTRLSVL.

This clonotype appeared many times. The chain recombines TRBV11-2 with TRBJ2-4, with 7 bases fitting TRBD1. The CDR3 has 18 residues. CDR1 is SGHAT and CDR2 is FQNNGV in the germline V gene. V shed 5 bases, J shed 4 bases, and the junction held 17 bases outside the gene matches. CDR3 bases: TGTGCCAGCAGCCTACAGTTACTAAGGGACAGCCCTAAAAACATTCAGTACTTC. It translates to CASSLQLLRDSPKNIQYF.

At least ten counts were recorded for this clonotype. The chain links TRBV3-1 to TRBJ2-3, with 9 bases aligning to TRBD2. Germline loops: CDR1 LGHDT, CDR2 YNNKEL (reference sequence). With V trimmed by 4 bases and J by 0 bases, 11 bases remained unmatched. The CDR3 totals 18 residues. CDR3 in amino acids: CASSPLGGRALSTDTQYF. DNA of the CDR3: TGTGCCAGCAGCCCCCTTGGCGGGAGGGCCCTTAGCACAGATACGCAGTATTTT.

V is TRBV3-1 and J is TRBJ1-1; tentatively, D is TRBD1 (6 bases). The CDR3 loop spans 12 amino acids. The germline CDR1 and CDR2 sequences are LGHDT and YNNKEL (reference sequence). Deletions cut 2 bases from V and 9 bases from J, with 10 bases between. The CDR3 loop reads CASSQSGQKAFF. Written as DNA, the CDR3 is TGTGCCAGCAGCCAAAGTGGACAGAAAGCTTTCTTT.

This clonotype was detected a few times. This chain's CDR3 is CASSLAPLGVATEAFF. The CDR3 bases are TGTGCCAGCAGCTTAGCGCCCCTGGGGGTGGCCACTGAAGCTTTCTTT. V gene TRBV7-2 combines with J gene TRBJ1-1; D is perhaps TRBD1 (5 bases). The V and J ends lost 0 bases and 4 bases respectively, with 15 bases between them. This CDR3 has 16 residues. The germline V gene encodes CDR1 SGHTA and CDR2 FQGNSA.

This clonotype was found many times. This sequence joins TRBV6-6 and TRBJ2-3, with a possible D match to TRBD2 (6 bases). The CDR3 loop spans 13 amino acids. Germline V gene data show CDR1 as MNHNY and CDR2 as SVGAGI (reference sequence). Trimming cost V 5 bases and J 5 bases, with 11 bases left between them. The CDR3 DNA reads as TGTGCCAGCAGTGGGCGGGGTAGAGATACGCAGTATTTT. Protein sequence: CASSGRGRDTQYF.

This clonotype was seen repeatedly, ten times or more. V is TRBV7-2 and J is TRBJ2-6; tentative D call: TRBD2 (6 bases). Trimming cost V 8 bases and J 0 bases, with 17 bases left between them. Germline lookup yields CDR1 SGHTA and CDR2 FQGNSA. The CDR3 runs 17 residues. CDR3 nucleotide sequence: TGTGCCAGCCAACGGGACTTTTTACGCTCTGGGGCCAACGTCCTGACTTTC. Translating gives CASQRDFLRSGANVLTF.

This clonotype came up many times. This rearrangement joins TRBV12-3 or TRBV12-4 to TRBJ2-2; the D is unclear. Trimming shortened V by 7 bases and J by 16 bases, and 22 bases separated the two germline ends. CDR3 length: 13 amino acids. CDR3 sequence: CASTLASPGVTFF. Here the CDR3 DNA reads TGTGCCAGCACTTTGGCATCACCGGGTGTGACGTTTTTT.

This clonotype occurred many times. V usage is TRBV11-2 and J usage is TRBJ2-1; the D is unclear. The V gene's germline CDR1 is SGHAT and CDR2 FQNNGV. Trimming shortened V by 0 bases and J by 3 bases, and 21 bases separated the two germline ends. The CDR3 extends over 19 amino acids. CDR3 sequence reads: CASSLDWGSLVFDYNEQFF. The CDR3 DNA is TGTGCCAGCAGCTTAGACTGGGGATCTCTAGTATTTGACTACAATGAGCAGTTCTTC.

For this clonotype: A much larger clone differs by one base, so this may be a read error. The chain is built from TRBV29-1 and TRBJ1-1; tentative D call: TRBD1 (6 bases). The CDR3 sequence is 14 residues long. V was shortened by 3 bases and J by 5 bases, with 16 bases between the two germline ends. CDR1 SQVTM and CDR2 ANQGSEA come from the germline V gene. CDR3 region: CSVDDAGAGTEAFF. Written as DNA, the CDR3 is TGCAGCGTTGACGACGCAGGGGCGGGAACTGAAGCTTTCTTT.

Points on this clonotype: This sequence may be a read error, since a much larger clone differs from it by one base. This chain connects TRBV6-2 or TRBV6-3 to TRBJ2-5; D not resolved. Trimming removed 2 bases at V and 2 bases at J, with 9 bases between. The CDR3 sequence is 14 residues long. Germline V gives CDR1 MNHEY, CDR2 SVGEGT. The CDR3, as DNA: TGTGCCAGCAGTTACGAGGTATGTCAAGAGACCCAGTACTTC. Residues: CASSYEVCQETQYF.

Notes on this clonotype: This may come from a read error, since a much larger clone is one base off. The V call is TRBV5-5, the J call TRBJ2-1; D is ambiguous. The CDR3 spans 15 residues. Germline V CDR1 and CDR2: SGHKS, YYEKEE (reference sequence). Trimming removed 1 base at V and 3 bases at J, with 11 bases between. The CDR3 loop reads CASSLRSWVYNEQFF. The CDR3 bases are TGTGCCAGCAGCTTGCGTAGCTGGGTCTACAATGAGCAGTTCTTC.

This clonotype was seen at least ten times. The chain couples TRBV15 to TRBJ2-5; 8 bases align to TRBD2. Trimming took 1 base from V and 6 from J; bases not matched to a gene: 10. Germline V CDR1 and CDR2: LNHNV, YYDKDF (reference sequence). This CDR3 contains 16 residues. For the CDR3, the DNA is TGTGCCACCAGCAGAGCCCTAAGGGCGGGAGGACAGACCCAGTACTTC. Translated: CATSRALRAGGQTQYF.